Listed below are T cell receptor beta chains from one sample, sequenced in a study of blood T cells in healthy people across ages. Each CDR3 protein gets one entry after TCRdb re-called the 5' RACE reads with MiXCR. The table has 780,000 or so distinct CDR3 sequences, 25% seen once; the top ten hold under 4.5%. This sample was shared with a second study, whose subject was T cells of mothers and their children.

The material sequenced was blood. All receptors derive from a boy between 10 and 17 years old in good health. Both conserved end residues are part of each CDR3. D genes are given only for firm matches. Size values are once, few and many counts, or a class for expanded clones, and some rows have none.

j_gene: TRBJ2-1; len: 14; v_gene: TRBV6-2/TRBV6-3; d_gene: NA; abundance: few; CDR3nt: TGTGCCAGCAGTTACTACCAGGCCGACAATGAGCAGTTCTTC; CDR3aa: CASSYYQADNEQFF
j_gene: TRBJ1-1; len: 14; v_gene: TRBV5-1; d_gene: NA; abundance: NA; CDR3nt: TGCGCCAGCAGCTTGGCCCCAGCGAACACTGAAGTTTTCTTT; CDR3aa: CASSLAPANTEVFF
j_gene: TRBJ1-5; len: 16; v_gene: TRBV4-3; d_gene: NA; abundance: few; CDR3nt: TGCGCCAGCAGCCAAGAAAGAGGGGCCGGGAATCAGCCCCAGCATTTT; CDR3aa: CASSQERGAGNQPQHF
j_gene: TRBJ1-2; len: 12; v_gene: TRBV28; d_gene: TRBD1; abundance: NA; CDR3nt: TGTGCCAGCAGTTTATCGGGACAGGACTACACCTTC; CDR3aa: CASSLSGQDYTF
j_gene: TRBJ2-3; len: 13; v_gene: TRBV20-1; d_gene: NA; abundance: NA; CDR3nt: TGCAGTGCGACTGGGACGAGCACAGATACGCAGTATTTT; CDR3aa: CSATGTSTDTQYF
j_gene: TRBJ2-5; len: 14; v_gene: TRBV9; d_gene: NA; abundance: NA; CDR3nt: TGTGCCAGCAGCGTAGATGGGGGATTGGAGACCCAGTACTTC; CDR3aa: CASSVDGGLETQYF
j_gene: TRBJ2-1; len: 13; v_gene: TRBV5-1; d_gene: NA; abundance: NA; CDR3nt: TGCGCCAGCAGCGGAGGGGGCCGGGATGAGCAGTTCTTC; CDR3aa: CASSGGGRDEQFF
j_gene: TRBJ2-5; len: 15; v_gene: TRBV24-1; d_gene: NA; abundance: many; CDR3nt: TGTGCCACCAGTGACCCTCAGGGACCCCAAGAGACCCAGTACTTC; CDR3aa: CATSDPQGPQETQYF
j_gene: TRBJ2-4; len: 17; v_gene: TRBV7-2; d_gene: NA; abundance: NA; CDR3nt: TGTGCCAGCAGCTTAGTACCGCAACGGGCAGGCAAAAGCATTCAGTACTTC; CDR3aa: CASSLVPQRAGKSIQYF
j_gene: TRBJ2-7; len: 16; v_gene: TRBV27; d_gene: NA; abundance: NA; CDR3nt: TGTGCCAGCAGTTTATCGTCTTTCGGAGGGTCCTACGAGCAGTACTTC; CDR3aa: CASSLSSFGGSYEQYF
j_gene: TRBJ2-3; len: 14; v_gene: TRBV6-2/TRBV6-3; d_gene: NA; abundance: NA; CDR3nt: TGTGCCAGCAGTTTCTCCACTCGGACAGATACGCAGTATTTT; CDR3aa: CASSFSTRTDTQYF
j_gene: TRBJ2-3; len: 14; v_gene: TRBV9; d_gene: NA; abundance: NA; CDR3nt: TGTGCCAGCAGCGTAGATACAGCGTCAGATACGCAGTATTTT; CDR3aa: CASSVDTASDTQYF
j_gene: TRBJ2-1; len: 13; v_gene: TRBV3-1; d_gene: TRBD2; abundance: NA; CDR3nt: TGTGCCAGCAGCCAAGATTTTGCTAGCGGTTTATTCTTC; CDR3aa: CASSQDFASGLFF
j_gene: TRBJ2-1; len: 18; v_gene: TRBV2; d_gene: NA; abundance: few; CDR3nt: TGTGCCAGCAGTGAAAGGTGGATTCGGGGAGGTGTCCACAATGAGCAGTTCTTC; CDR3aa: CASSERWIRGGVHNEQFF
j_gene: TRBJ2-2; len: 17; v_gene: TRBV7-9; d_gene: TRBD2; abundance: few; CDR3nt: TGTGCCAGCAGCCCGCTAGCGGGGGCTTCGAACACCGGGGAGCTGTTTTTT; CDR3aa: CASSPLAGASNTGELFF
j_gene: TRBJ2-5; len: 16; v_gene: TRBV7-7; d_gene: NA; abundance: NA; CDR3nt: TGTGCTAGCAGCTTAGGGACGGCAGGGTCAGCAGGGACCCAGTACTTC; CDR3aa: CASSLGTAGSAGTQYF
j_gene: TRBJ2-7; len: 14; v_gene: TRBV7-9; d_gene: NA; abundance: NA; CDR3nt: TGTGCCAGCAGCGACAGTCGACAGCACTACGAGCAGTACTTC; CDR3aa: CASSDSRQHYEQYF
j_gene: TRBJ2-2; len: 16; v_gene: TRBV12-3/TRBV12-4; d_gene: NA; abundance: NA; CDR3nt: TGTGCCAGCAGTTTTAACGGCAGAGTGAGAACCGGGGAGCTGTTTTTT; CDR3aa: CASSFNGRVRTGELFF
j_gene: TRBJ2-4; len: 16; v_gene: TRBV20-1; d_gene: TRBD2; abundance: few; CDR3nt: TGCAGTGCTAGAGCGGCGGGAGGGCCGGCCAAAAACATTCAGTACTTC; CDR3aa: CSARAAGGPAKNIQYF
j_gene: TRBJ2-7; len: 17; v_gene: TRBV20-1; d_gene: TRBD2; abundance: NA; CDR3nt: TGCAGTGCTAGAGCTTCTATGGCGGGGGGCTTCACCTACGAGCAGTACTTC; CDR3aa: CSARASMAGGFTYEQYF
j_gene: TRBJ1-6; len: 14; v_gene: TRBV7-9; d_gene: NA; abundance: NA; CDR3nt: TGTGCCAGCAGCTTAGACAGGGAGAGTTCACCCCTCCACTTT; CDR3aa: CASSLDRESSPLHF
j_gene: TRBJ2-4; len: 13; v_gene: TRBV20-1; d_gene: NA; abundance: few; CDR3nt: TGCAGTGCTCCCGGGACTGCCAAAAACATTCAGTACTTC; CDR3aa: CSAPGTAKNIQYF
j_gene: TRBJ2-5; len: 13; v_gene: TRBV19; d_gene: NA; abundance: many; CDR3nt: TGTGCCAGTAGTTCTGCCGGAGGGGAGACCCAGTACTTC; CDR3aa: CASSSAGGETQYF
j_gene: TRBJ2-5; len: 19; v_gene: TRBV7-8; d_gene: NA; abundance: few; CDR3nt: TGTGCCAGCAGCCCAGTGAGGGACAGCGAAAATGGACTAGAAGAGACCCAGTACTTC; CDR3aa: CASSPVRDSENGLEETQYF
j_gene: TRBJ2-1; len: 19; v_gene: TRBV2; d_gene: TRBD2; abundance: many; CDR3nt: TGTGCCAGCAGTGAAGTTCGTCGGAATGGACTAGCGGGATACAATGAGCAGTTCTTC; CDR3aa: CASSEVRRNGLAGYNEQFF
j_gene: TRBJ1-6; len: 12; v_gene: TRBV12-3/TRBV12-4; d_gene: TRBD1; abundance: few; CDR3nt: TGTGCCACCGGGACAGGGAGGTCACCCCTCCACTTT; CDR3aa: CATGTGRSPLHF
j_gene: TRBJ2-5; len: 13; v_gene: TRBV7-9; d_gene: TRBD2; abundance: NA; CDR3nt: TGTGCCAGCAGCGCTCCCGGGGGGGAGACCCAGTACTTC; CDR3aa: CASSAPGGETQYF
j_gene: TRBJ2-5; len: 16; v_gene: TRBV9; d_gene: TRBD2; abundance: few; CDR3nt: TGTGCCAGCAGCCTTACTAGCGGGGGGTTCCAAGAGACCCAGTACTTC; CDR3aa: CASSLTSGGFQETQYF
j_gene: TRBJ1-2; len: 13; v_gene: TRBV7-2; d_gene: TRBD1; abundance: NA; CDR3nt: TGTGCCAGCAGCTCGGGACAGGGGTATAGCTACACCTTC; CDR3aa: CASSSGQGYSYTF
j_gene: TRBJ2-5; len: 15; v_gene: TRBV7-9; d_gene: TRBD1; abundance: NA; CDR3nt: TGTGCCAGCACCCTCGGCCGGACAGGTGACGAGACCCAGTACTTC; CDR3aa: CASTLGRTGDETQYF
j_gene: TRBJ2-5; len: 16; v_gene: TRBV11-1; d_gene: NA; abundance: few; CDR3nt: TGTGCCAGCAGCTTCGACAGCAACGACCGTCAAGAGACCCAGTACTTC; CDR3aa: CASSFDSNDRQETQYF
j_gene: TRBJ2-5; len: 15; v_gene: TRBV7-9; d_gene: NA; abundance: NA; CDR3nt: TGTGCCAGCACCCCTCCGGGCGTGGGGATAAAGACCCAGTACTTC; CDR3aa: CASTPPGVGIKTQYF
j_gene: TRBJ2-2; len: 13; v_gene: TRBV6-5; d_gene: NA; abundance: few; CDR3nt: TGTGCCAGCTCCCCATGGGCCCTCGGGGAGCTGTTTTTT; CDR3aa: CASSPWALGELFF
j_gene: TRBJ1-4; len: 17; v_gene: TRBV28; d_gene: TRBD1; abundance: NA; CDR3nt: TGTGCCAGCAGCTTGACAGGGGGCTGGGCAACTAATGAAAAACTGTTTTTT; CDR3aa: CASSLTGGWATNEKLFF
j_gene: TRBJ1-2; len: 15; v_gene: TRBV7-9; d_gene: TRBD1; abundance: NA; CDR3nt: TGTGCCAGCAGCTTAGACGGGACAGGGGCCCTCGGCTACACCTTC; CDR3aa: CASSLDGTGALGYTF
j_gene: TRBJ2-7; len: 14; v_gene: TRBV7-9; d_gene: NA; abundance: NA; CDR3nt: TGTGCCAGCAGCTTACCGGGGCCAACCTACGAGCAGTACTTC; CDR3aa: CASSLPGPTYEQYF
j_gene: TRBJ2-3; len: 15; v_gene: TRBV7-2; d_gene: NA; abundance: few; CDR3nt: TGTGCCAGCAGCCCTCGGGCGGCTACCACAGATACGCAGTATTTT; CDR3aa: CASSPRAATTDTQYF
j_gene: TRBJ1-1; len: 14; v_gene: TRBV9; d_gene: NA; abundance: NA; CDR3nt: TGTGCCAGCAGCGTCGGCAGTAGGAACACTGAAGCTTTCTTT; CDR3aa: CASSVGSRNTEAFF
j_gene: TRBJ2-7; len: 15; v_gene: TRBV2; d_gene: NA; abundance: NA; CDR3nt: TGTGCCAGCAGTGTGGGACAAATAACTCCCTACGAGCAGTACTTC; CDR3aa: CASSVGQITPYEQYF
j_gene: TRBJ2-1; len: 15; v_gene: TRBV11-3; d_gene: NA; abundance: few; CDR3nt: TGTGCCAGCAGCTTAGGGAGCGGGGGACAGAGTGAGCAGTTCTTC; CDR3aa: CASSLGSGGQSEQFF
j_gene: TRBJ2-3; len: 17; v_gene: TRBV9; d_gene: TRBD2; abundance: NA; CDR3nt: TGTGCCAGCAGCCCCAGGACTAGCGGGAGGGCCCTAGATACGCAGTATTTT; CDR3aa: CASSPRTSGRALDTQYF
j_gene: TRBJ2-5; len: 10; v_gene: TRBV20-1; d_gene: NA; abundance: few; CDR3nt: TGCGGAACCGTGAAAGAGACCCAGTACTTC; CDR3aa: CGTVKETQYF
j_gene: TRBJ2-1; len: 15; v_gene: TRBV5-1; d_gene: TRBD2; abundance: few; CDR3nt: TGCGCCAGTAGAACGACTAGCGGGGGGGGGCTTGAGCAGTTCTTC; CDR3aa: CASRTTSGGGLEQFF
j_gene: TRBJ2-2; len: 15; v_gene: TRBV28; d_gene: NA; abundance: few; CDR3nt: TGTGCCAGCAGTTTTTTTAACGCCGGGCGAGGGGAGCTGTTTTTT; CDR3aa: CASSFFNAGRGELFF
j_gene: TRBJ1-4; len: 14; v_gene: TRBV12-3/TRBV12-4; d_gene: NA; abundance: NA; CDR3nt: TGTGCCAGCAGTCCTACCGGACGTTATGAAAAACTGTTTTTT; CDR3aa: CASSPTGRYEKLFF
j_gene: TRBJ2-1; len: 15; v_gene: TRBV28; d_gene: NA; abundance: few; CDR3nt: TGTGCCAGCAATCCGCAGGGATACTCCTACAATGAGCAGTTCTTC; CDR3aa: CASNPQGYSYNEQFF
j_gene: TRBJ2-5; len: 15; v_gene: TRBV7-2; d_gene: NA; abundance: once; CDR3nt: TGTGCCAGCAGCTTGGGGGTACTAAACCAAGAGACCCAGTACTTC; CDR3aa: CASSLGVLNQETQYF